This T cell receptor beta chain derives from a study of T-cell reconstitution after alpha-beta-depleted transplantation in children. General observations from the study: Alpha-beta T cells present about two months after transplant were reported to originate from several hundred expanded graft clones.

A library of TCRbeta sequences, prepared with unique molecular identifiers, was generated. TCRdb re-called the PCR reads with MiXCR, one entry per CDR3 protein. The sample has about 980,000 distinct CDR3 sequences; roughly 29% are singletons. This clonotype was observed a handful of times. Its antigen is unidentified. The germline V gene has CDR1 SGHRS and CDR2 YFSETQ. This CDR3 comprises 14 residues. The trim removed 6 bases at V and 0 bases at J, leaving 3 bases unmatched. Here the sequenced sample was PBMCs, mostly from graft donor cells, taken 360 days after TCRalphabeta/CD19-depleted stem cell transplant. The chain is built from TRBV5-1 and TRBJ2-4; 7 positions agree with TRBD1. This TCR was recovered from a boy in the first two years of life who had a stem cell transplant for SCID, so the T cells may come from the graft donor. CDR3 coding DNA: TGCGCCAGCACGCAGGGGGTAGCCAAAAACATTCAGTACTTC. Translation: CASTQGVAKNIQYF.